This T cell receptor beta chain was recovered during a study of blood T cell repertoires in COVID-19. Study-wide background: Acute-phase and convalescent COVID-19 samples originated in the United States, Italy and Spain. T cells, B-cell-depleted T cells, or PBMCs supplied cDNA or gDNA.

Of note for this clone: Distinct nucleotide sequences in the sample also encode this CDR3.

Methods used by the authors: Reference gene primer amplification gave estimated nucleated cell counts. TCRdb's copy holds only in-frame clones and misses some; the assay was immunoSEQ multiplex PCR. For V, J and clone size, that table is used; D and trimming come from the DNA. Among some 73,000 clones, approximately 85% were seen once, and the ten largest hold more than 9.5%. V lost 5 bases to trimming and J lost 7 bases; unmatched junction nucleotides: 5. Germline assignment: CDR1 MDHEN and CDR2 SYDVKM. The CDR3 consists of 15 residues. The receptor was isolated from a man aged 50-60 years with COVID-19, enrolled during active disease. V usage is TRBV28 and J usage is TRBJ2-1, with 13 bases identical to TRBD2. Sequenced material: peripheral blood. CDR3 in amino acids: CASSRTSGRYNEQFF. The CDR3 DNA is TGTGCCAGCAGTCGGACTAGCGGGAGATATAATGAGCAGTTCTTC.